This entry lists 30 T cell receptor beta chains sequenced from one sample in a study of blood T cells in healthy people across ages. A J-beta primer mix and a sample-barcoded 5' primer were used in a second PCR of roughly 6 to 12 cycles. TCRdb called the 5' RACE reads again in MiXCR, with one record for every CDR3 protein. In the table there are approximately 680,000 distinct CDR3 sequences, about a third of which are singletons. The sequenced sample was blood. These receptors originate from a woman of 80 years or more in good health.

This clonotype came up a few times. The chain combines TRBV7-3 with TRBJ1-1; D ambiguous. The CDR3 totals 15 residues. V lost 1 base and J 2 bases, leaving 11 bases between the germline ends. Per the germline V gene, CDR1 is SGHTA and CDR2 is FQGTGA. CDR3 protein: CASSLMSGINTEAFF. Here the CDR3 DNA reads TGTGCCAGCAGCTTAATGTCTGGGATCAACACTGAAGCTTTCTTT.

The V gene is TRBV4-1, the J gene TRBJ2-1; 12 bases align to TRBD2. CDR3 length equals 18 residues. V shed 0 bases and J 10 bases; nucleotides not matched to a gene: 13. Germline V CDR1 and CDR2: MGHRA, YSYEKL. The CDR3 DNA reads as TGCGCCAGCAGCCAAGATCCGACACTAGCGGGAGGCTCGGAGGAGCAGTTCTTC. It translates to CASSQDPTLAGGSEEQFF.

This clonotype has ten or more counts. The genes are TRBV10-3 and TRBJ2-7, with 10 bases matching TRBD1. The V and J ends lost 6 bases and 3 bases, in that order; junction bases with no gene match: 5. This CDR3 region has 14 residues. Per germline, CDR1 ENHRY and CDR2 SYGVKD. This CDR3 is CAIRGWTGGYEQYF. CDR3 DNA sequence: TGTGCCATCAGGGGCTGGACAGGGGGCTACGAGCAGTACTTC.

As for this clonotype: A much larger clone differs from this one at a single base, so this may be a read error. This sequence joins TRBV5-1 and TRBJ2-1, with 11 bases fitting TRBD2. The CDR3 contains 17 residues. Germline CDR1 SGHRS, CDR2 YFSETQ. V lost 2 bases to trimming and J lost 13 bases; unmatched junction nucleotides: 17. The CDR3 is CASSFASGGNTAETQFF. The CDR3 nucleotides are TGCGCCAGCAGCTTTGCTAGCGGGGGGAATACCGCAGAGACCCAGTTCTTC.

This clonotype has at least ten counts. The chain couples TRBV6-6 to TRBJ1-1; tentatively, D is TRBD1 (6 bases). V lost 7 bases and J 6 bases, leaving 15 bases between the germline ends. Germline assignment: CDR1 MNHNY and CDR2 SVGAGI (reference sequence). This CDR3 comprises 13 residues. This CDR3 reads CASTYREWAEAFF. The CDR3, as DNA: TGTGCCAGCACCTACAGGGAGTGGGCTGAAGCTTTCTTT.

V gene TRBV6-5 combines with J gene TRBJ1-6; D uncertain. The V and J ends lost 5 bases and 0 bases respectively, with 11 bases between them. Germline V gene sequence: CDR1 MNHEY, CDR2 SVGAGI. The CDR3 is made up of 16 amino acids. CDR3 residues: CASSTPRLSYNSPLHF. CDR3 coding DNA: TGTGCCAGCAGTACCCCTCGACTCTCCTATAATTCACCCCTCCACTTT.

This clonotype was seen a handful of times. The chain joins TRBV12-3 or TRBV12-4 to TRBJ1-4, with D hard to call. The CDR3 consists of 11 residues. The V end lost 11 bases, the J end lost 14 bases, and 18 bases lay between the germline ends. CDR3 region: CAGTSQGRLFF. CDR3 DNA: TGTGCCGGCACCTCACAAGGAAGGCTGTTTTTT.

This chain connects TRBV20-1 to TRBJ1-2; possibly TRBD1 for D (5 bases). The V end was cut by 1 base, the J end by 3 bases, with 18 bases between. The CDR3 is 16 residues long. Germline CDR1 is DFQATT and CDR2 is SNEGSKA (reference sequence). The CDR3 coding sequence is TGCAGTGCTAGAGTTCCTTCAGGGCACATTGACTATGGCTACACCTTC. This encodes CSARVPSGHIDYGYTF.

This clonotype has ten or more counts. The chain combines TRBV20-1 with TRBJ2-5, with TRBD1 as a possible D gene (6 bases). In germline, CDR1 is DFQATT, CDR2 SNEGSKA (reference sequence). Deletions cut 2 bases from V and 1 base from J, with 8 bases between. The CDR3 has 13 residues. The CDR3 nucleotides are TGCAGTGCTAGACCGGACAGCCAAGAGACCCAGTACTTC. This codes for CSARPDSQETQYF.

This clonotype was picked up a small number of times. The V gene is TRBV28, the J gene TRBJ1-1, with 8 bases fitting TRBD1. Unmatched junction bases numbered 10, after V lost 4 bases and J lost 0 bases. This CDR3 contains 17 residues. Germline values: CDR1 MDHEN, CDR2 SYDVKM. The chain's CDR3 is CASSSPDRVVMNTEAFF. The CDR3, as DNA: TGTGCCAGCAGTTCCCCGGACAGGGTGGTAATGAACACTGAAGCTTTCTTT.

The table lists this clonotype with many counts. The V call is TRBV3-1, the J call TRBJ1-1; D unclear. V was shortened by 5 bases and J by 5 bases, with 9 bases between the two germline ends. In germline, CDR1 is LGHDT, CDR2 YNNKEL (reference sequence). CDR3 length equals 12 residues. CDR3 sequence reads: CASSSVGTEAFF. The CDR3 DNA reads as TGTGCCAGCAGCTCGGTCGGGACTGAAGCTTTCTTT.

This clonotype came up many times. The chain employs TRBV5-5 and TRBJ2-7; 7 bases map to TRBD2. Unmatched junction bases numbered 13, after V lost 5 bases and J lost 5 bases. This CDR3 comprises 15 residues. Germline CDR1 SGHKS, CDR2 YYEKEE (reference sequence). The CDR3, as DNA: TGTGCCAGCAGTTCCTCCTGGGGGGGGAGGGACGAGCAGTACTTC. Translation: CASSSSWGGRDEQYF. The full variable domain, completed using reference TRBV5-5 and TRBJ2-7, is DAGVTQSPTHLIKTRGQQVTLRCSPISGHKSVSWYQQVLGQGPQFIFQYYEKEERGRGNFPDRFSARQFPNYSSELNVNALLLGDSALYLCASSSSWGGRDEQYFGPGTRLTVT.

This clonotype was counted a few times. The V and J genes are TRBV19 and TRBJ1-1, with TRBD1 as a possible D gene (5 bases). This CDR3 is built from 15 residues. Deletions cut 2 bases from V and 1 base from J, with 11 bases between. The V gene's germline CDR1 is LNHDA and CDR2 SQIVND (reference sequence). For the CDR3, the DNA is TGTGCCAGTAGTATAATAGGGGCGTCGAACACTGAAGCTTTCTTT. Residues: CASSIIGASNTEAFF.

This clonotype has a handful of counts. The chain couples TRBV20-1 to TRBJ2-1; TRBD2 aligns across 8 bases. Judging by the DNA end, TRBJ2-7 fits better; the J call may be wrong. From germline, CDR1 is DFQATT and CDR2 SNEGSKA (reference sequence). The CDR3 extends over 16 amino acids. The CDR3 loop is CSARGIAGSSYNEQYF. In DNA, the CDR3 is TGCAGTGCTCGGGGGATAGCGGGGAGCTCCTACAATGAGCAGTACTTC.

This clonotype occurred many times. This chain joins TRBV20-1 and TRBJ1-6; D uncertain. CDR1 and CDR2 (germline): DFQATT, SNEGSKA (reference sequence). The CDR3 runs to 16 residues. V was cut by 0 bases and J by 4 bases, with 13 bases left in between. The CDR3 bases are TGCAGTGCTAGAGACTCGGCAGAGAATTATAATTCACCCCTCCACTTT. Translated, it gives CSARDSAENYNSPLHF.

The gene calls are TRBV7-8 and TRBJ2-7; no firm D call. The CDR3 spans 13 residues. In germline, CDR1 is SGHVS, CDR2 FQNEAQ. The V end lost 2 bases, the J end lost 7 bases, and 12 bases lay between the germline ends. CDR3 DNA sequence: TGTGCCAGCAGCTTAATACTCAATCGAGAGCAGTACTTC. This sequence encodes CASSLILNREQYF.

About this clonotype itself: Since a much larger clone is just one base distant, this may be a read error. The V call is TRBV5-1, the J call TRBJ2-4; 8 positions agree with TRBD2. After removal of 3 bases from V and 15 bases from J, the junction contained 14 bases not matched to a gene. Germline CDR1 and CDR2: SGHRS and YFSETQ. The CDR3 has 14 amino acids. The CDR3 is CASSSGRLAWERYF. The CDR3 region has the DNA TGCGCCAGCAGCTCAGGCAGACTAGCGTGGGAGCGGTACTTC.

The chain uses TRBV6-1 and TRBJ2-5, with a possible D match to TRBD1 (6 bases). The CDR3 totals 15 residues. In germline, CDR1 is MNHNS, CDR2 SASEGT. V was shortened by 2 bases and J by 5 bases, with 15 bases between the two germline ends. The CDR3 here is CASSESGRGWETQYF. CDR3 nucleotide sequence: TGTGCCAGCAGTGAATCGGGCAGGGGCTGGGAGACCCAGTACTTC.

This clonotype appeared many times. V is TRBV4-1 and J is TRBJ1-6; maybe TRBD1 (5 bases). CDR3 length: 16 residues. V was trimmed by 4 bases and J by 4 bases, leaving 14 bases between them. From germline, CDR1 is MGHRA and CDR2 YSYEKL. CDR3 loop: CASSLGRGDYNSPLHF. The CDR3 region has the DNA TGCGCCAGCAGCCTAGGTCGGGGGGATTATAATTCACCCCTCCACTTT.

This clonotype showed up just a few times. The junction differs from germline at one of its ends, possibly a read error. CDR3 in DNA: TGTGCCAACAGTTTGAATAACCCCCTTGGAGCCTATGGCTACACCTTC. Encoded protein: CANSLNNPLGAYGYTF. This chain links TRBV12-3 or TRBV12-4 with TRBJ1-2; no reliable D call. The CDR3 has 16 residues.

This clonotype was counted a single time. The rearrangement links TRBV3-1 to TRBJ2-1; D possibly corresponds to TRBD2 (6 bases). The germline V gene has CDR1 LGHDT and CDR2 YNNKEL (reference sequence). V shed 3 bases and J shed 4 bases, with 13 bases lying between them. CDR3 length equals 15 residues. CDR3 residues: CASSHRDWNYNEQFF. CDR3 DNA: TGTGCCAGCAGCCACCGGGACTGGAATTACAATGAGCAGTTCTTC.

This clonotype was observed many times. V and J are TRBV5-1 and TRBJ2-1; 10 bases agree with TRBD2. V trimming: 4 bases; J trimming: 4 bases; junction bases outside the gene matches: 5. This CDR3 is 15 amino acids long. The germline V gene has CDR1 SGHRS and CDR2 YFSETQ. In DNA, the CDR3 is TGCGCCAGCAGCCGGAGCGGGGGGGGTTACAATGAGCAGTTCTTC. It translates to CASSRSGGGYNEQFF.

This clonotype came up many times. The V call is TRBV6-6, the J call TRBJ2-1, with D perhaps being TRBD1 or TRBD2 (5 bases each). V lost 3 bases to trimming and J lost 1 base, with 10 bases between them. Germline values: CDR1 MNHNY, CDR2 SVGAGI (reference sequence). The CDR3 has 15 amino acids. DNA of the CDR3: TGTGCCAGCAGTTATGGGGGTAGATCCTACAATGAGCAGTTCTTC. It yields the protein CASSYGGRSYNEQFF.

On this clonotype itself: A much larger clone is a single base away; this may be a read error. The J gene is TRBJ2-7, the V gene TRBV6-6, with 8 positions matching TRBD2. CDR3 length: 14 amino acids. Germline CDR1 is MNHNY and CDR2 is SVGAGI (reference sequence). Losses at the gene ends were 3 bases for V and 7 bases for J; bases not matched to a gene: 8. The CDR3 sequence is CASSYTSGYNEQYF. The CDR3 nucleotides are TGTGCCAGCAGTTATACTAGCGGCTACAATGAGCAGTACTTC.

The chain combines TRBV6-5 with TRBJ2-2; 7 nucleotides align to TRBD2. The CDR3 length is 14 residues. J gave up 6 bases and V 6 bases, and 7 bases lay outside the gene matches. Per the germline V gene, CDR1 is MNHEY and CDR2 is SVGAGI. The CDR3 sequence is CASRVGRFAGELFF. The CDR3 DNA is TGTGCCAGCAGAGTCGGGAGGTTCGCCGGGGAGCTGTTTTTT.

The chain uses TRBV30 and TRBJ1-3; weak D call: TRBD1 (6 bases). CDR1 and CDR2 from the germline V gene are GTSNPN and SVGIG (reference sequence). This CDR3 comprises 16 residues. V was clipped by 2 bases and J by 5 bases, with 19 bases between them. DNA of the CDR3: TGTGCCTGGAGTCACCGACAGGACAAATGGAGAAACACCATATATTTT. Translated: CAWSHRQDKWRNTIYF. Using reference TRBV30 and TRBJ1-3 for the parts outside the CDR3, the full variable domain is SQTIHQWPATLVQPVGSPLSLECTVEGTSNPNLYWYRQAAGRGLQLLFYSVGIGQISSEVPQNLSASRPQDRQFILSSKKLLLSDSGFYLCAWSHRQDKWRNTIYFGEGSWLTVV.

This clonotype was recorded at least ten times. The rearrangement links TRBV20-1 to TRBJ2-7; TRBD1 matches at 8 bases. With 4 bases clipped from V and 1 base from J, the junction kept 3 bases outside the gene matches. Germline V gives CDR1 DFQATT, CDR2 SNEGSKA (reference sequence). The length of the CDR3 is 13 residues. The CDR3 here is CSATRGPSYEQYF. The CDR3 region has the DNA TGCAGTGCTACCAGGGGGCCTTCCTACGAGCAGTACTTC.

The CDR3 sequence: CASFGGAPNTEAFF. The CDR3 nucleotides are TGTGCCAGCTTCGGGGGCGCTCCGAACACTGAAGCTTTCTTT. The rearrangement links TRBV2 to TRBJ1-1; TRBD1 is a possible D gene (6 bases). With 8 bases removed from V and 1 base from J, the gap between germline ends came to 14 bases. The CDR3 has 14 residues. Germline V gene lookup returns CDR1 SNHLY and CDR2 FYNNEI.

This rearrangement joins TRBV7-9 to TRBJ2-7, with TRBD1 identical over 9 bases. CDR3 length: 16 residues. Germline CDR1 SEHNR, CDR2 FQNEAQ (reference sequence). Trimming cost V 1 base and J 0 bases; bases outside gene matches: 4. In DNA form, the CDR3 reads TGTGCCAGCAGCTTAGGACAGGGGGTTTCCTCCTACGAGCAGTACTTC. It yields the protein CASSLGQGVSSYEQYF.

This clonotype was counted once. A much larger clone lies one base from this, so it may be a read error. The chain combines TRBV9 with TRBJ2-3; TRBD1 agrees at 9 bases. The CDR3 covers 16 residues. Per the germline V gene, CDR1 is SGDLS and CDR2 is YYNGEE. The CDR3 coding sequence is TGTGCCTGCAGCGGAGGGGACAGGGCTAGCACAGATACGCAGTATTTT. Translated, it gives CACSGGDRASTDTQYF. The entire variable domain, with the rest obtained from reference TRBV9 and TRBJ2-3, is as follows: DSGVTQTPKHLITATGQRVTLRCSPRSGDLSVYWYQQSLDQGLQFLIQYYNGEERAKGNILERFSAQQFPDLHSELNLSSLELGDSALYFCACSGGDRASTDTQYFGPGTRLTVL.